This is a list of T cell receptor beta chains from one sample in a study of blood T cell repertoires in COVID-19. Sequenced by immunoSEQ multiplex PCR; TCRdb stores in-frame clones only, minus some. The sample has about 240,000 clones; 85% to 90% are singletons. Sequenced input: PBMCs or T cells enriched from blood (not recorded which). These receptors originate from a man between 35 and 55 years old who had recovered from COVID-19. CDR3s include the opening cysteine and the closing phenylalanine or tryptophan. A D gene is named only where the DNA matches it firmly. Not every row has a clone size; where given, it reads once, few, many or a size class.

.,TRBD1,TRBJ1-4,TRBV14,TGTGCCAGCAGTCTGTCCCAGGGGGACAATGAAAAACTGTTTTTT,CASSLSQGDNEKLFF
.,.,TRBJ2-7,TRBV4-1,TGCGCCAGCAGCCAAGAGGCGCGGGGGCCCCGGTCCTACGAGCAGTACTTC,CASSQEARGPRSYEQYF
.,.,TRBJ1-3,TRBV11-2,TGTGCCAGCAGCATATCAGACAGGTTCGCTGGAAACACCATATATTTT,CASSISDRFAGNTIYF
.,TRBD1,TRBJ1-1,TRBV18,TGTGCCAGCTCACCTACCCTGACAGGGGGCCTGAACACTGAAGCTTTCTTT,CASSPTLTGGLNTEAFF
once,.,TRBJ1-5,TRBV3-1/TRBV3-2,TGTGCCAGCAGCCAAGATATCAATCAGCCCCAGCATTTT,CASSQDINQPQHF
.,TRBD1,TRBJ1-2,TRBV4-1,TGCGCCAGCAGCCGCCAGGGGGGACGGAACTATGGCTACACCTTC,CASSRQGGRNYGYTF
.,.,TRBJ2-3,TRBV27,TGTGCCAGCAGTTCAATAGGGGCCGCAGATACGCAGTATTTT,CASSSIGAADTQYF
.,.,TRBJ1-1,TRBV5-8,TGTGCCAGCAGCCTGGGTGCGGGTCGTGACACTGAAGCTTTCTTT,CASSLGAGRDTEAFF
once,TRBD2,TRBJ2-7,TRBV5-1,TGCGCCAGCAGACTAGCGGGAGGAGGAAGAAACTACGAGCAGTACTTC,CASRLAGGGRNYEQYF
.,.,TRBJ2-7,TRBV5-1,TGCGCCAGCAGCCCGGACAGGGAGGGCAACGAGCAGTACTTC,CASSPDREGNEQYF
.,TRBD2,TRBJ2-2,TRBV7-8,TGTGCCAGCAGCTTAGTCCTAGCGGCGAACACCGGGGAGCTGTTTTTT,CASSLVLAANTGELFF
.,TRBD2,TRBJ2-1,TRBV2,TGTGCCAGCAGAGTAGCGGGAGGGCCTTTTAATGAGCAGTTCTTC,CASRVAGGPFNEQFF
once,TRBD1,TRBJ1-3,TRBV7-6,TGTGCCAGCAGCTCAACTACAGGGGGATCTGGAAACACCATATATTTT,CASSSTTGGSGNTIYF
.,.,TRBJ2-4,TRBV15,TGTGCCACCAGCAGACCGAACGCTCTAGAAACGTACATTCAGTACTTC,CATSRPNALETYIQYF
once,.,TRBJ2-7,TRBV18,TGTGCCAGCTCACGCGACTACGAGCAGTACTTC,CASSRDYEQYF
few,.,TRBJ2-6,TRBV29-1,TGCAGCGTTCAGGTCTCTGGGGCCAACGTCCTGACTTTC,CSVQVSGANVLTF
.,.,TRBJ1-3,TRBV5-1,TGCGCCAGCAGCCCCGAGCCGGGTCTTAACACCATATATTTT,CASSPEPGLNTIYF
once,.,TRBJ2-1,TRBV7-3,TGTGCCAGCAGCTTCGGCGACAGGAGGAACAATGAGCAGTTCTTC,CASSFGDRRNNEQFF
.,TRBD2,TRBJ2-1,TRBV4-3,TGCGCCAGCAGCCAAAGCGGTAGCGGGAGGGGATCCTACAATGAGCAGTTCTTC,CASSQSGSGRGSYNEQFF
.,TRBD1,TRBJ2-5,TRBV5-6,TGTGCCAGCAGCCCCGACAGGGCCCAAGAGACCCAGTACTTC,CASSPDRAQETQYF
.,TRBD2,TRBJ2-5,TRBV2,TGTGCCAGCAGTGAACCAGCGGGGTGGCAAGAGACCCAGTACTTC,CASSEPAGWQETQYF
.,.,TRBJ1-1,TRBV6-5,TGTGCCAGCAGTTACTCCCGGGATATGAACACTGAAGCTTTCTTT,CASSYSRDMNTEAFF
.,.,TRBJ1-6,TRBV18,TGTGCCAGCTCGGAGGCAGGTTCACCCCTCCACTTT,CASSEAGSPLHF
.,.,TRBJ1-1,TRBV27,TGTGCCAGCAGGGACAGCCTGAACACTGAAGCTTTCTTT,CASRDSLNTEAFF
.,TRBD1,TRBJ2-2,TRBV19,TGTGCCAGTAGTACACAGGGGGCCGCGAACACCGGGGAGCTGTTTTTT,CASSTQGAANTGELFF
.,.,TRBJ1-3,TRBV30,TGTGCCTGGAGTGTGCGGACAGACTTCTCTGGAAACACCATATATTTT,CAWSVRTDFSGNTIYF
once,.,TRBJ1-2,TRBV14,TGTGCCAGCAGCCCATCGTTGGGGGGACGATCCTATGGCTACACCTTC,CASSPSLGGRSYGYTF
.,.,TRBJ1-3,TRBV19,TGTGCCAGTAGTATATCACCGGCTGGAAACACCATATATTTT,CASSISPAGNTIYF
.,TRBD1,TRBJ2-5,TRBV6-5,TGTGCCAGCAGCCGAACCGGGACAGGGGGAGAGACCCAGTACTTC,CASSRTGTGGETQYF
.,.,TRBJ2-7,TRBV5-4,TGTGCCAGCAGCTTGCGGGAAGAATACGAGCAGTACTTC,CASSLREEYEQYF
.,.,TRBJ2-2,TRBV6-1,TGTGCCAGCAGTGATCGAGGGAGGAACACCGGGGAGCTGTTTTTT,CASSDRGRNTGELFF
once,.,TRBJ2-7,TRBV6-5,TGTGCCAGCAGGATGGACAGCTACTCGTCCTACGAGCAGTACTTC,CASRMDSYSSYEQYF
.,TRBD2,TRBJ2-1,TRBV11-2,TGTGCCAGCAGCCCCCGACTAGCCGGCAATGAGCAGTTCTTC,CASSPRLAGNEQFF
.,.,TRBJ1-6,TRBV14,TGTGCCAGCAGCCAAGATCGACAGGTCTCCTATAATTCACCCCTCCACTTT,CASSQDRQVSYNSPLHF
.,TRBD2,TRBJ2-1,TRBV28,TGTGCCAGCAGTTTCCCCAGGACTAGCGGGAGACCGGTTATTTCCTACAATGAGCAGTTCTTC,CASSFPRTSGRPVISYNEQFF
.,.,TRBJ1-1,TRBV3-1/TRBV3-2,TGTGCCAGCAGCCAGACGACATTCAACACTGAAGCTTTCTTT,CASSQTTFNTEAFF
.,.,TRBJ1-4,TRBV11-1,TGTGCCAGCAGCTTAGCGATGGCAGCGCTTAGGGAAAAACTGTTTTTT,CASSLAMAALREKLFF
.,TRBD2,TRBJ2-3,TRBV4-3,TGCGCCAGCAGCCAGGAAGCGGGAGGACTTAGCACAGATACGCAGTATTTT,CASSQEAGGLSTDTQYF
.,.,TRBJ2-7,TRBV12-3/TRBV12-4,TGTGCCAGCAGAAGGACAGCTGCCTACGAGCAGTACTTC,CASRRTAAYEQYF
.,TRBD1,TRBJ2-6,TRBV30,TGTGCCTGGAGTGTAAGCCGACAGGGGGCTCTGGCTGGGGCCAACGTCCTGACTTTC,CAWSVSRQGALAGANVLTF
many,TRBD1,TRBJ2-2,TRBV28,TGTGCCAGCACCAGGGGACAGGCGAACACCGGGGAGCTGTTTTTT,CASTRGQANTGELFF
once,TRBD2,TRBJ2-7,TRBV28,TGTGCCAGCAGTCCCCACCCACTAGCGGGAGTAGCCGAGCAGTACTTC,CASSPHPLAGVAEQYF
.,.,TRBJ1-2,TRBV7-2,TGTGCCAGGACCAGGGTTAAGTATGGCTACACCTTC,CARTRVKYGYTF
.,.,TRBJ1-5,TRBV7-9,TGTGCCAGCAGCTTGGACACCTATAGCAATCAGCCCCAGCATTTT,CASSLDTYSNQPQHF
.,TRBD1,TRBJ1-1,TRBV19,TGTGCCAGTAGTATGAACAGGGGGAACACTGAAGCTTTCTTT,CASSMNRGNTEAFF
.,.,TRBJ1-2,TRBV28,TGTGCCAGCAGTTCAGGCGGGTGGGCGAACTATGGCTACACCTTC,CASSSGGWANYGYTF
.,TRBD1,TRBJ2-7,TRBV15,TGTGCCACCAGCAGAGAAGGACAGGGTGACTTCTACGAGCAGTACTTC,CATSREGQGDFYEQYF
.,.,TRBJ1-2,TRBV19,TGTGCCAGTAGTATCAAGCAGGCCAACCCTAACTATGGCTACACCTTC,CASSIKQANPNYGYTF
.,TRBD2,TRBJ2-3,TRBV2,TGTGCCAGCAAGTCTAGCGGGACTAGCACAGATACGCAGTATTTT,CASKSSGTSTDTQYF
.,.,TRBJ2-2,TRBV7-3,TGTGCCAGCAGCTTAACTCCACTATCAAGTACCGGGGAGCTGTTTTTT,CASSLTPLSSTGELFF
.,TRBD2,TRBJ2-2,TRBV27,TGTGCCAGCAGTTACGGGACTAGCGGGAGGGGCACCGGGGAGCTGTTTTTT,CASSYGTSGRGTGELFF
few,.,TRBJ1-2,TRBV4-1,TGCGCCAGCAGAACTCTGGACAGCGAGAACTATGGCTACACCTTC,CASRTLDSENYGYTF
.,TRBD1,TRBJ1-5,TRBV28,TGTGCCAGCAGACAAGACAGGGGTTGGTACAGCAATCAGCCCCAGCATTTT,CASRQDRGWYSNQPQHF
.,TRBD2,TRBJ2-1,TRBV9,TGTGCCAGCAGCAATAGCGGGACGCCCTACAATGAGCAGTTCTTC,CASSNSGTPYNEQFF
.,.,TRBJ2-1,TRBV19,TGTGCCAGTAGTATACTGGGGGCTGACAATGAGCAGTTCTTC,CASSILGADNEQFF
.,TRBD2,TRBJ2-7,TRBV27,TGTGCCAGCAGGCCCGGGACTAGCTCCTACGAGCAGTACTTC,CASRPGTSSYEQYF
.,TRBD1,TRBJ1-1,TRBV28,TGTGCCAGCCTCCACCGGGACAGGGGGCGAATTGGAGCTTTCTTT,CASLHRDRGRIGAFF